The entry that follows covers one T cell receptor (beta chain) sequence. Other DNA sequences within the sample encode an identical CDR3. This entry comes from a study of blood T cell repertoires in COVID-19. Profiling relied on immunoSEQ multiplex PCR, and the TCRdb table lists in-frame clones only, not all of them. The sample records about 300,000 clones, roughly nine tenths being singletons. Trimming took off 5 bases at V and 4 bases at J, with 12 bases between the two ends. Germline CDR1 reads GTSNPN; CDR2 reads SVGIG (reference sequence). This CDR3 comprises 13 residues. This sequence joins TRBV30 and TRBJ1-5; D possibly corresponds to TRBD1 (6 bases). The receptor was isolated from a woman in her twenties or thirties with COVID-19, enrolled during active disease. Sample: peripheral blood. In DNA form, the CDR3 reads TGTGCCTGGTCTCCCGGACAGAATCAGCCCCAGCATTTT. Its protein is CAWSPGQNQPQHF.